This T cell receptor (beta chain) was identified during a study of blood T cells in healthy people across ages. CDR1 and CDR2 from the germline V gene are LGHNA and YSLEER. The CDR3 sequence is 15 residues long. Using a J-beta primer mix together with a sample-barcoded 5' primer, a second PCR was run for about 7 to 12 cycles. TCRdb recomputed calls from the 5' RACE reads with MiXCR, one row per CDR3 protein. This repertoire shows under 800,000 distinct CDR3 sequences, roughly 21% found once; its top ten account for roughly 3.9%. Of note for this clonotype: An end of the junction does not agree with germline; a read error may underlie this.

The origin of this receptor is a man aged 70 or older in good health. The sequencing sample was made of blood. The chain uses TRBV4-3 and TRBJ2-1; D is ambiguous. CDR3: CASSRGPSSCNEQFF. The CDR3 DNA sequence: TGCGCCAGCAGCCGTGGGCCGAGCTCCTGCAATGAGCAGTTCTTC.